The 14 T cell receptor beta chains below come from one sample, sequenced in a study of CD8+CD57+ T cells in acquired aplastic anemia. CDR3 and TCR beta VDJ profiling relied on a genomic DNA template. TCRdb recomputed calls from the reads with MiXCR, one row per CDR3 protein. Of hundreds of thousands of distinct CDR3 sequences listed, 65% to 80% are singletons. The sequenced sample consisted of sorted CD4+, CD8+, or CD8+CD57+ T cells (not recorded which) from PBMCs. The receptors originated from a human donor in good health, serving as a control.

The chain is built from TRBV7-2 and TRBJ2-7; no clear D. The CDR3 spans 14 residues. V was pared by 6 bases and J by 2 bases, with 14 bases between. Germline loops: CDR1 SGHTA, CDR2 FQGNSA. The CDR3 bases are TGTGCCAGCAGTGTCGGGCCCCCAGCCTACGAGCAGTACTTC. It yields the protein CASSVGPPAYEQYF.

Comments on this clonotype: One end of the junction is discordant with germline, which a read error may explain. The chain is built from TRBV7-2 and TRBJ1-1, with D unresolved. This CDR3 has 14 residues. Germline V gene lookup returns CDR1 SGHTA and CDR2 FQGNSA. The CDR3 loop reads CASSLLRPNSEAFF. CDR3 sequence (DNA): TGTGCCAGCAGCTTACTTCGTCCAAACAGTGAAGCTTTCTTT.

V gene TRBV20-1 combines with J gene TRBJ1-5; D perhaps matches TRBD1 (5 bases). CDR1 is DFQATT and CDR2 is SNEGSKA in the germline V gene (reference sequence). CDR3 size: 13 residues. Trimming pared 4 bases from V and 3 bases from J, leaving 10 bases between. The DNA of the CDR3 is TGCAGTGCTATGTCAGGGTCCAATCAGCCCCAGCATTTT. It encodes CSAMSGSNQPQHF.

The genes are TRBV7-2 and TRBJ2-3; D unclear. This CDR3 is 18 amino acids long. Per germline, CDR1 SGHTA and CDR2 FQGNSA. Deletions cut 10 bases from V and 4 bases from J, with 30 bases between. DNA of the CDR3: TGTGCCACCTCCCTCTCAGAAGCGTCCTGCCCACAAGCAGATACGCAGTATTTT. Amino acids: CATSLSEASCPQADTQYF. The full variable domain, in which reference TRBV7-2 and TRBJ2-3 provide the parts outside the CDR3, is GAGVSQSPSNKVTEKGKDVELRCDPISGHTALYWYRQSLGQGLEFLIYFQGNSAPDKSGLPSDRFSAERTGGSVSTLTIQRTQQEDSAVYLCATSLSEASCPQADTQYFGPGTRLTVL.

Ten or more counts support this clonotype. The chain's CDR3 is CSASPGRADTQYF. The CDR3 DNA is TGCAGTGCTAGTCCAGGGCGGGCAGATACGCAGTATTTT. The chain recombines TRBV20-1 with TRBJ2-3, with D perhaps being TRBD1 or TRBD2 (5 bases each). The CDR3 covers 13 residues. Germline CDR1 and CDR2: DFQATT and SNEGSKA (reference sequence). V shed 3 bases and J shed 4 bases, with 11 bases lying between them.

The chain is built from TRBV7-2 and TRBJ1-2; 10 nucleotides align to TRBD1. The V gene end was trimmed by 5 bases and the J gene end by 6 bases; junction bases not matched to a gene: 9. The CDR3 has 15 amino acids. Germline V CDR1 and CDR2: SGHTA, FQGNSA. DNA of the CDR3: TGTGCCAGCAGCCGAACCGGGACAGGGGTCCATGGCTACACCTTC. The encoded protein is CASSRTGTGVHGYTF.

A few counts support this clonotype. A much larger clone lies a single base off, so this may be a read error. The chain carries TRBV12-3 or TRBV12-4 and TRBJ1-6; D gene ambiguous. Trimming took off 3 bases at V and 7 bases at J, with 7 bases between the two ends. This CDR3 contains 13 residues. CDR3 in DNA: TGTGCCAGCAGTTTCCGTCGGAATTCACCCCTCCACTTT. It codes for CASSFRRNSPLHF.

This chain uses TRBV20-1 with TRBJ2-1, with D maybe TRBD2 (5 bases). Trimming removed 3 bases at V and 10 bases at J, with 16 bases between. The CDR3 consists of 13 residues. CDR1 DFQATT and CDR2 SNEGSKA come from the germline V gene (reference sequence). CDR3: CSASRDSGGEQFF. The CDR3, as DNA: TGCAGTGCTAGTCGCGACTCCGGAGGAGAGCAGTTCTTC.

Note on this clonotype: Compared with germline, one end of the junction differs, possibly owing to a read error. The chain links TRBV7-2 to TRBJ2-7; D may be TRBD1 (6 bases). This CDR3 is built from 12 residues. CDR1 SGHTA and CDR2 FQGNSA come from the germline V gene. The CDR3 region has the DNA TGTGCCAGCAGTTACGGACAGACCGAGAAGTACTTC. It encodes CASSYGQTEKYF.

The J gene is TRBJ2-3, the V gene TRBV9; no clear D gene. The CDR3 is made up of 12 amino acids. Germline V lookup: CDR1 SGDLS, CDR2 YYNGEE. Trimming took 4 bases from V and 5 from J, leaving 8 bases between them. The DNA of the CDR3 is TGTGCCAGCAGCCCCAAGGGAGATACGCAGTATTTT. The encoded protein is CASSPKGDTQYF.

The chain combines TRBV19 with TRBJ2-7; 11 bases match TRBD1. This CDR3 has 14 residues. V was clipped by 7 bases and J by 3 bases; unmatched bases: 5. Germline CDR1 and CDR2: LNHDA and SQIVND (reference sequence). CDR3 region: CASILGTGGYEQYF. In DNA form, the CDR3 reads TGTGCCAGTATCCTCGGGACAGGGGGCTACGAGCAGTACTTC. The whole variable domain, filled in from reference TRBV19 and TRBJ2-7, reads DGGITQSPKYLFRKEGQNVTLSCEQNLNHDAMYWYRQDPGQGLRLIYYSQIVNDFQKGDIAEGYSVSREKKESFPLTVTSAQKNPTAFYLCASILGTGGYEQYFGPGTRLTVT.

A remark on this clonotype: Its ends do not fully match the called genes, so a read error is possible. The rearrangement links TRBV15 to TRBJ2-7; D not resolved. Germline CDR1 LNHNV, CDR2 YYDKDF (reference sequence). The CDR3 has 16 residues. Here the CDR3 DNA reads TGCGCCAGCAGCCACCCCGGGCCCTCCCCCTCCTACGAGCAGTACTTC. It encodes CASSHPGPSPSYEQYF.

J is TRBJ1-1 and V is TRBV7-3; TRBD1 matches at 7 bases. The CDR3 spans 15 residues. Germline CDR1 reads SGHTA; CDR2 reads FQGTGA. V was pared by 1 base and J by 5 bases, with 7 bases of the junction left unmatched. CDR3 in DNA: TGTGCCAGCAGCTTAATGGGTGGGACAGATACTGAAGCTTTCTTT. It specifies CASSLMGGTDTEAFF.

The chain links TRBV7-6 to TRBJ1-2, with a possible D match to TRBD1 (6 bases). Trimming shortened V by 5 bases and J by 10 bases, and 26 bases separated the two germline ends. The CDR3 loop spans 16 amino acids. CDR1 SGHVS and CDR2 FNYEAQ come from the germline V gene. The CDR3 is CASSVDGSQGHHDYTF. CDR3 DNA sequence: TGTGCCAGCAGCGTCGACGGGAGCCAGGGACACCATGACTACACCTTC.